One and the same sample provided the 18 T cell receptor beta chains below, sequenced in a study of Graves' ophthalmopathy and Graves' hyperthyroidism. RNA transcripts were the template, and TCR beta CDR3 regions were amplified from them. The first round was an RT-PCR with HTBI primers, and the second round was a multiplex PCR. From the multiplex PCR reads, TCRdb called clonotypes with MiXCR, one entry per CDR3 protein. In the table there are under 350,000 distinct CDR3 sequences, roughly a sixth of which are singletons. Sequenced sample: peripheral blood. These receptors all come from an adult man with Graves' ophthalmopathy.

The table lists this clonotype with many counts. The rearrangement uses TRBV6-5 and TRBJ2-7; D tentatively reads TRBD1 or TRBD2 (6 bases each). The CDR3 spans 13 residues. Germline CDR1 reads MNHEY; CDR2 reads SVGAGI. V shed 8 bases and J shed 6 bases, with 17 bases lying between them. The CDR3 spells CASSGEARGEQYF. In DNA, the CDR3 is TGTGCCAGCTCAGGGGAGGCTCGGGGCGAGCAGTACTTC.

This clonotype was seen repeatedly, ten times or more. V usage is TRBV28 and J usage is TRBJ2-7; 7 bases fit TRBD1. V was pared by 4 bases and J by 0 bases, with 6 bases of the junction left unmatched. Germline V gene sequence: CDR1 MDHEN, CDR2 SYDVKM. The CDR3 is made up of 15 amino acids. DNA of the CDR3: TGTGCCAGCAGTTCAAGACAGGGAGCCTCCTACGAGCAGTACTTC. Amino acid sequence: CASSSRQGASYEQYF.

This clonotype has ten or more counts. The chain has TRBV2 and TRBJ1-1, with 7 nucleotides matching TRBD1. From germline, CDR1 is SNHLY and CDR2 FYNNEI. J lost 2 bases, V lost 5 bases, and 8 bases had no gene match. CDR3 length: 15 residues. The CDR3 region is CASSYTGEGNTEAFF. The CDR3 nucleotides are TGTGCCAGCAGTTATACAGGGGAGGGAAACACTGAAGCTTTCTTT.

The sample holds many counts of this clonotype. This sequence joins TRBV19 and TRBJ2-7; tentative D call: TRBD1 (5 bases). Germline V gene sequence: CDR1 LNHDA, CDR2 SQIVND (reference sequence). The germline V and J ends were trimmed by 11 bases and 3 bases, with 11 bases remaining between them. CDR3 length equals 11 residues. CDR3: CACGAGYEQYF. For the CDR3, the DNA is TGTGCCTGTGGGGCAGGCTACGAGCAGTACTTC. Full variable domain (missing parts from reference TRBV19 and TRBJ2-7): DGGITQSPKYLFRKEGQNVTLSCEQNLNHDAMYWYRQDPGQGLRLIYYSQIVNDFQKGDIAEGYSVSREKKESFPLTVTSAQKNPTAFYLCACGAGYEQYFGPGTRLTVT.

Ten or more counts support this clonotype. V and J are TRBV9 and TRBJ1-2, with 8 nucleotides matching TRBD1. The CDR3 sequence is 12 residues long. V dropped 2 bases and J dropped 10; count of bases not matched to a gene: 4. Germline V lookup: CDR1 SGDLS, CDR2 YYNGEE. This CDR3 is CASSVTGGPYTF. CDR3 nucleotides: TGTGCCAGCAGCGTTACAGGGGGGCCCTACACCTTC. Combining the CDR3 with reference TRBV9 and TRBJ1-2 gives the whole variable domain DSGVTQTPKHLITATGQRVTLRCSPRSGDLSVYWYQQSLDQGLQFLIQYYNGEERAKGNILERFSAQQFPDLHSELNLSSLELGDSALYFCASSVTGGPYTFGSGTRLTVV.

The rearrangement links TRBV12-3 or TRBV12-4 to TRBJ1-1; D remains unclear. V lost 0 bases to trimming and J lost 4 bases, with 12 bases between them. The CDR3 runs 15 residues. The CDR3 protein is CASSLAPSAVTEAFF. DNA for the CDR3: TGTGCCAGCAGTTTAGCGCCGTCAGCGGTCACTGAAGCTTTCTTT.

This clonotype was seen ten or more times. This chain links TRBV27 with TRBJ1-2, with D possibly TRBD1 on 6 matching bases. Germline assignment: CDR1 MNHEY and CDR2 SMNVEV (reference sequence). The CDR3 runs 15 residues. Trimming removed 5 bases at V and 4 bases at J, with 17 bases between. The DNA for the CDR3 is TGTGCCAGCAGTGCCTCTGGGGGGCGAAGCTATGGCTACACCTTC. Translated: CASSASGGRSYGYTF.

At least ten counts were recorded for this clonotype. The rearrangement joins TRBV5-1 to TRBJ2-5; the D call may be TRBD1 or TRBD2 (6 bases each). This CDR3 contains 12 residues. Germline V gives CDR1 SGHRS, CDR2 YFSETQ. Between the trimmed V and J ends, which lost 6 bases and 6 bases, there was a span of 12 bases. CDR3 DNA: TGCGCCAGCACTGAGGGGGGACAGACCCAGTACTTC. It is translated as CASTEGGQTQYF. The whole variable domain, filled in from reference TRBV5-1 and TRBJ2-5, reads KAGVTQTPRYLIKTRGQQVTLSCSPISGHRSVSWYQQTPGQGLQFLFEYFSETQRNKGNFPGRFSGRQFSNSRSEMNVSTLELGDSALYLCASTEGGQTQYFGPGTRLLVL.

This clonotype has ten or more counts. The chain combines TRBV28 with TRBJ1-5; TRBD1 aligns across 10 bases. This CDR3 has 19 residues. With 6 bases clipped from V and 9 bases from J, the junction kept 23 bases outside the gene matches. The germline CDR1 and CDR2 sequences are MDHEN and SYDVKM. Written as DNA, the CDR3 is TGTGCCAGCAGAGTTACCCCCGCTGTGTCAGGGACAGGGGTGTGGCCCCAGCATTTT. Amino acid sequence: CASRVTPAVSGTGVWPQHF.

The chain recombines TRBV3-1 with TRBJ1-1, with D hard to call. The CDR3 is 13 amino acids. Trimming took 0 bases from V and 12 from J, leaving 14 bases between them. The germline V gene has CDR1 LGHDT and CDR2 YNNKEL (reference sequence). The CDR3 region has the DNA TGTGCCAGCAGCCAAGATTCCAGCGGGAAACCTTTCTTT. As protein: CASSQDSSGKPFF.

This clonotype was picked up many times. A read error may be the cause here, since a much bigger clone is one base away. This chain connects TRBV6-2 or TRBV6-3 to TRBJ2-7, with D perhaps TRBD2 (5 bases). Germline V CDR1 and CDR2: MNHEY, SVGEGT. This CDR3 is built from 17 residues. CDR3 DNA sequence: TGTGCCAGCAGTTCGCCGCTTGGTTCTAGCAACTCCTACGAGCAGTGCTTC. It translates to CASSSPLGSSNSYEQCF.

On this clonotype: One end of the junction fails to match germline, which may point to a read error. This chain joins TRBV7-3 and TRBJ2-5; unclear D gene. This CDR3 is built from 14 residues. Germline lookup yields CDR1 SGHTA and CDR2 FQGTGA. The CDR3 here is CASSLKSSRETQYF. The CDR3 DNA is TGTGCCAGCAGTTTAAAGAGTAGTAGGGAGACCCAGTACTTC.

This clonotype was picked up many times. The chain couples TRBV11-1 to TRBJ2-2, with 8 bases lining up with TRBD2. In germline, CDR1 is SGHAT, CDR2 FQDESV (reference sequence). With V trimmed by 6 bases and J by 2 bases, 8 bases remained unmatched. CDR3 size: 16 residues. CDR3 sequence (DNA): TGTGCCAGCAGTGGGATAGCGGGAATCAACACCGGGGAGCTGTTTTTT. Its protein is CASSGIAGINTGELFF.

This clonotype was recorded many times. V usage is TRBV29-1 and J usage is TRBJ1-1, with no clear D. CDR3 size: 12 residues. CDR1 and CDR2 from the germline V gene are SQVTM and ANQGSEA. Trimming took 6 bases from V and 3 from J, leaving 11 bases between them. The CDR3 region is CSVLPRDTEAFF. The CDR3 region has the DNA TGCAGCGTCCTGCCCCGGGACACTGAAGCTTTCTTT. Using reference TRBV29-1 and TRBJ1-1 for the parts outside the CDR3, the full variable domain is SAVISQKPSRDICQRGTSLTIQCQVDSQVTMMFWYRQQPGQSLTLIATANQGSEATYESGFVIDKFPISRPNLTFSTLTVSNMSPEDSSIYLCSVLPRDTEAFFGQGTRLTVV.

In its sample, this clonotype was seen many times. The chain employs TRBV11-2 and TRBJ2-6; weak D call: TRBD1 (6 bases). Trimming removed 5 bases from V and 0 bases from J, with 14 bases in between. The CDR3 runs to 17 residues. Germline V CDR1 and CDR2: SGHAT, FQNNGV. Here the CDR3 reads CASSPQTGYSGANVLTF. CDR3 nucleotides: TGTGCCAGCAGCCCCCAGACAGGCTACTCTGGGGCCAACGTCCTGACTTTC.

The chain is built from TRBV4-2 and TRBJ2-4; TRBD2 aligns across 7 bases. The CDR3 runs 16 residues. Germline CDR1 reads LGHNA; CDR2 reads YNFKEQ. V lost 1 base and J lost 6; bases outside the gene matches: 9. The CDR3 region is CASSQGEGSSLNIQYF. The CDR3 region has the DNA TGTGCCAGCAGCCAAGGGGAGGGGTCTTCCTTAAACATTCAGTACTTC.

This clonotype was recorded many times. This chain connects TRBV5-1 to TRBJ2-5, with 7 nucleotides matching TRBD1. V trimming: 4 bases; J trimming: 2 bases; junction bases outside the gene matches: 8. The CDR3 extends over 15 amino acids. Germline lookup yields CDR1 SGHRS and CDR2 YFSETQ. CDR3 in amino acids: CASSQTGTEQETQYF. CDR3 nucleotides: TGCGCCAGCAGCCAAACCGGGACAGAACAAGAGACCCAGTACTTC.

This clonotype was picked up one time. A read error may explain this, as a much larger clone is one base away. This chain's CDR3 is CVSSQERTVNTEAFF. CDR3 nucleotides: TGTGTCAGCAGCCAAGAAAGGACAGTGAACACTGAAGCTTTCTTT. The V call is TRBV3-1, the J call TRBJ1-1; tentatively, D is TRBD1 (6 bases). CDR3 size: 15 residues. The germline V gene encodes CDR1 LGHDT and CDR2 YNNKEL (reference sequence).